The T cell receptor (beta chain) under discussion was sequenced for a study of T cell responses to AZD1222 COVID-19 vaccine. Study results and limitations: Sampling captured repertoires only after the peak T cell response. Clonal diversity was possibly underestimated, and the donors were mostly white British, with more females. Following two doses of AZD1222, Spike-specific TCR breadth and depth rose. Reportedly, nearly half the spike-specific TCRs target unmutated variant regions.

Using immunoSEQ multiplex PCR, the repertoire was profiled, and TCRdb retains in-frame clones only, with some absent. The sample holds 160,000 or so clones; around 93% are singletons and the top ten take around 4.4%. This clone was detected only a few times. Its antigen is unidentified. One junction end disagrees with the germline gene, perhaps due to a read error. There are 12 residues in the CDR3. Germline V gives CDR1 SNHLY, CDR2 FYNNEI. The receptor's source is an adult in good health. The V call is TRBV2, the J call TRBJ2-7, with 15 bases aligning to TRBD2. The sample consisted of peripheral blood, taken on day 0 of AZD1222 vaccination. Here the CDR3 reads CASSGLAGGHHF. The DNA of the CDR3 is TGTGCCAGCAGCGGACTAGCGGGAGGGCACCACTTC.